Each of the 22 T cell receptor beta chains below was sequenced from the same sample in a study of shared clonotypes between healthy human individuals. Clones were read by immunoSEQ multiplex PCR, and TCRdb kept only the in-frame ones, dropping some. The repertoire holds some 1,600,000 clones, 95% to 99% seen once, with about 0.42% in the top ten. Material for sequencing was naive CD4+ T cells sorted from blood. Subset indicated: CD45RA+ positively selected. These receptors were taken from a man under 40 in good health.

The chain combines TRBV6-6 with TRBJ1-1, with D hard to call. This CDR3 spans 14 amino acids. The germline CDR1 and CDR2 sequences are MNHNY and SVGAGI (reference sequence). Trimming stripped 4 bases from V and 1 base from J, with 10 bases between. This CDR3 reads CASSLIAGNTEAFF. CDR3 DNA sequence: TGTGCCAGCAGTTTAATTGCGGGGAACACTGAAGCTTTCTTT.

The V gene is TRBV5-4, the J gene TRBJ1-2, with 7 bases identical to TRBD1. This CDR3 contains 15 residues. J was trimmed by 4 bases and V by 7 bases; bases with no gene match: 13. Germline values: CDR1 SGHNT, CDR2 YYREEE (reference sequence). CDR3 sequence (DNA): TGTGCCAGCCTAGAGCGCCCGACAGGGAGCTATGGCTACACCTTC. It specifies CASLERPTGSYGYTF.

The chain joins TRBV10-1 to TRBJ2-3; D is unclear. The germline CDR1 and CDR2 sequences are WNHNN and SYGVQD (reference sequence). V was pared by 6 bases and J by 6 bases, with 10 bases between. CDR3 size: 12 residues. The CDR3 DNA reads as TGCGCCAGCAGCCCCAGTCTGGATACGCAGTATTTT. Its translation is CASSPSLDTQYF.

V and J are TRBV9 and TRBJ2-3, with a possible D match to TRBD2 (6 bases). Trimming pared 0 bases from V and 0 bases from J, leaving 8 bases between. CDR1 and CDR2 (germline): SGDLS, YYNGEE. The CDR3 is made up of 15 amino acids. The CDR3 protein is CASSVGRASTDTQYF. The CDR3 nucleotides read TGTGCCAGCAGCGTAGGGAGGGCTAGCACAGATACGCAGTATTTT.

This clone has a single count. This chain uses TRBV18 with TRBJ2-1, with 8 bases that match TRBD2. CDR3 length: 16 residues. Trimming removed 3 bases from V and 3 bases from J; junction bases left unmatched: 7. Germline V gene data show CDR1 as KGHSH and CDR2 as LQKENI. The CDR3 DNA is TGTGCCAGCTCACCCCCTCACGGGACTAGCTACAATGAGCAGTTCTTC. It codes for CASSPPHGTSYNEQFF. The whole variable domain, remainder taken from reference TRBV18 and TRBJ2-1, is NAGVMQNPRHLVRRRGQEARLRCSPMKGHSHVYWYRQLPEEGLKFMVYLQKENIIDESGMPKERFSAEFPKEGPSILRIQQVVRGDSAAYFCASSPPHGTSYNEQFFGPGTRLTVL.

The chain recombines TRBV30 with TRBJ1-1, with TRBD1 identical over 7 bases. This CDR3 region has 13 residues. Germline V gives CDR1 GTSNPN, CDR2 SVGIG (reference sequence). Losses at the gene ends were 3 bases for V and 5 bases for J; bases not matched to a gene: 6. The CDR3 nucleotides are TGTGCCTGGAGACCCGACAGGGATACTGAAGCTTTCTTT. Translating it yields CAWRPDRDTEAFF.

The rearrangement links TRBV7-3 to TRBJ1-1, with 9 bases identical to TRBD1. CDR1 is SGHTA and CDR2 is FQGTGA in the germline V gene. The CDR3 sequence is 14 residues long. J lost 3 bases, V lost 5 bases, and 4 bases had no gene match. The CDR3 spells CASSPRTGDTEAFF. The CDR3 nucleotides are TGTGCCAGCAGCCCGCGGACAGGGGACACTGAAGCTTTCTTT.

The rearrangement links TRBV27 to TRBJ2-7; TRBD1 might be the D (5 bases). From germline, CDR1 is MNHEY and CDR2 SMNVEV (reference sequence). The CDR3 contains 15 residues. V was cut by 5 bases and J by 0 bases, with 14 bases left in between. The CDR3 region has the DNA TGTGCCAGCAGTCAGCCCTCTAGGGGCTCCTACGAGCAGTACTTC. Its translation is CASSQPSRGSYEQYF.

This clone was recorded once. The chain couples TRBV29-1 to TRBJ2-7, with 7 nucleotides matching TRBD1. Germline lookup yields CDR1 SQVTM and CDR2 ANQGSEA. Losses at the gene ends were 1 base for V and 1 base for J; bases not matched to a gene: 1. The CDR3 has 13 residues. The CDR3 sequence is CSVEGDSSYEQYF. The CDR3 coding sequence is TGCAGCGTTGAAGGGGACAGTTCCTACGAGCAGTACTTC.

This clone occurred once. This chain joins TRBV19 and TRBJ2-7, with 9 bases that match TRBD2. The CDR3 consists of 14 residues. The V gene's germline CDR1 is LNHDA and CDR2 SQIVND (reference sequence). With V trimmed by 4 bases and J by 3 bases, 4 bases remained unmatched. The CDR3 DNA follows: TGTGCCAGTAGTAAAAGGACTAGCGACTACGAGCAGTACTTC. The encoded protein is CASSKRTSDYEQYF.

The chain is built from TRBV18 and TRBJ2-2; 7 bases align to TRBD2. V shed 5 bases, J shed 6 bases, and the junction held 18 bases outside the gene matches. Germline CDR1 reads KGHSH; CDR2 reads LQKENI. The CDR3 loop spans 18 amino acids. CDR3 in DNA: TGTGCCAGCTCATCACACCAAGCGGGGTCAAACTATGCCGGGGAGCTGTTTTTT. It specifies CASSSHQAGSNYAGELFF.

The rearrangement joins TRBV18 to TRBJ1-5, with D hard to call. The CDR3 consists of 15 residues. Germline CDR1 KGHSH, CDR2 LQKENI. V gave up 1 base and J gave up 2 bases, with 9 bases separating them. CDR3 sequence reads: CASSPHEGGNQPQHF. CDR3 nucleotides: TGTGCCAGCTCACCACATGAGGGAGGCAATCAGCCCCAGCATTTT.

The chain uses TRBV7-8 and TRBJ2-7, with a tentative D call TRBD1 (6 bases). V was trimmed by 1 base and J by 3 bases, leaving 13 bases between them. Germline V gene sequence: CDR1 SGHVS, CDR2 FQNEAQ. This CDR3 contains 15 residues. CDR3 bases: TGTGCCAGCAGCTTAGACAGGGCCCCGGTCTACGAGCAGTACTTC. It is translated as CASSLDRAPVYEQYF.

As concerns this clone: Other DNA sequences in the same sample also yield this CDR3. DNA of the CDR3: TGTGCCAGCACCCGGGACAGGGACTCCTACGAGCAGTACTTC. Protein sequence: CASTRDRDSYEQYF. The rearrangement uses TRBV6-5 and TRBJ2-7; 9 bases are a match to TRBD1. CDR3 length: 14 residues. The trim removed 7 bases at V and 0 bases at J, leaving 4 bases unmatched. Germline V gives CDR1 MNHEY, CDR2 SVGAGI.

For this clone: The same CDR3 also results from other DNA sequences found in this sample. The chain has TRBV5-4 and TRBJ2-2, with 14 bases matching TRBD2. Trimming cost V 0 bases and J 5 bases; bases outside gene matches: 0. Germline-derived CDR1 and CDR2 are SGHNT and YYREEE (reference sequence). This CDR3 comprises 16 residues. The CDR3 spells CASSLGLAGGTGELFF. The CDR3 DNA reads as TGTGCCAGCAGCTTGGGACTAGCGGGAGGGACCGGGGAGCTGTTTTTT. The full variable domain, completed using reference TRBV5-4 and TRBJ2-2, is ETGVTQSPTHLIKTRGQQVTLRCSSQSGHNTVSWYQQALGQGPQFIFQYYREEENGRGNFPPRFSGLQFPNYSSELNVNALELDDSALYLCASSLGLAGGTGELFFGEGSRLTVL.

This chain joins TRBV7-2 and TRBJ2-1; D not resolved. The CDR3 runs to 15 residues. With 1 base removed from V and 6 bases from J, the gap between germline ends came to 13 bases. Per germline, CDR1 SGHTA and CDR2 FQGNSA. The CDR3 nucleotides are TGTGCCAGCAGCTTAGTTTCCGCGAAGGTCAATGAGCAGTTCTTC. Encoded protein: CASSLVSAKVNEQFF.

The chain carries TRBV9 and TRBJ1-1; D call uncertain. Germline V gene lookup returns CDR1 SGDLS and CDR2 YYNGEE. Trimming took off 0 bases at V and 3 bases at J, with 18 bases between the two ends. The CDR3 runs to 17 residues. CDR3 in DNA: TGTGCCAGCAGCGTAGGGCCACGTGGTCGCGGGGACACTGAAGCTTTCTTT. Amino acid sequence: CASSVGPRGRGDTEAFF.

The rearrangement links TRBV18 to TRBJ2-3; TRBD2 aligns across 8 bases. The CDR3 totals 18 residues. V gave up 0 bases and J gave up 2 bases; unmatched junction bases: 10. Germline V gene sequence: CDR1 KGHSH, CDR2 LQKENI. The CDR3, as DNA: TGTGCCAGCTCACCACCTGGACTAGCCATTTCCTACACAGATACGCAGTATTTT. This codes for CASSPPGLAISYTDTQYF.

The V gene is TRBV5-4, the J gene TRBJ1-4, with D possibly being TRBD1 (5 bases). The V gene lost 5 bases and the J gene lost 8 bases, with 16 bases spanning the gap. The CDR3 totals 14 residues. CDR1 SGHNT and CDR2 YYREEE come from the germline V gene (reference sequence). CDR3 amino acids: CASRLPGVKEKLFF. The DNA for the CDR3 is TGTGCCAGCAGGTTGCCGGGGGTTAAAGAAAAACTGTTTTTT.

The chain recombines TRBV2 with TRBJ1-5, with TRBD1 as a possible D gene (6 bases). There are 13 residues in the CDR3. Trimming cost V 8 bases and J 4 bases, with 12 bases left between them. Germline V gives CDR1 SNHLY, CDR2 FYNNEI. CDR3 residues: CASGRDKNQPQHF. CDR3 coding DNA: TGTGCCAGCGGTCGGGACAAGAATCAGCCCCAGCATTTT.

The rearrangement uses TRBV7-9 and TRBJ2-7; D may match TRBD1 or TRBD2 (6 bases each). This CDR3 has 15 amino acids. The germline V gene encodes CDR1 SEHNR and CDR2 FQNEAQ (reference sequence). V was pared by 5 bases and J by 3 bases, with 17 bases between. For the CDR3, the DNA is TGTGCCAGCAGCAACCTCGGGGGCCCTAACTACGAGCAGTACTTC. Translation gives CASSNLGGPNYEQYF.

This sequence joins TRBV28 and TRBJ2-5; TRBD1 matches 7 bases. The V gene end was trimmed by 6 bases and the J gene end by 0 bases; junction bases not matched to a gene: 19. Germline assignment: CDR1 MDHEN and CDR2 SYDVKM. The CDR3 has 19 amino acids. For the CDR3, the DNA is TGTGCCAGCAGCAGCTATCCAAACCTCAGGACAGGCGACCAAGAGACCCAGTACTTC. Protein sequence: CASSSYPNLRTGDQETQYF. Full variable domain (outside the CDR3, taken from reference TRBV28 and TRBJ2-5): DVKVTQSSRYLVKRTGEKVFLECVQDMDHENMFWYRQDPGLGLRLIYFSYDVKMKEKGDIPEGYSVSREKKERFSLILESASTNQTSMYLCASSSYPNLRTGDQETQYFGPGTRLLVL.